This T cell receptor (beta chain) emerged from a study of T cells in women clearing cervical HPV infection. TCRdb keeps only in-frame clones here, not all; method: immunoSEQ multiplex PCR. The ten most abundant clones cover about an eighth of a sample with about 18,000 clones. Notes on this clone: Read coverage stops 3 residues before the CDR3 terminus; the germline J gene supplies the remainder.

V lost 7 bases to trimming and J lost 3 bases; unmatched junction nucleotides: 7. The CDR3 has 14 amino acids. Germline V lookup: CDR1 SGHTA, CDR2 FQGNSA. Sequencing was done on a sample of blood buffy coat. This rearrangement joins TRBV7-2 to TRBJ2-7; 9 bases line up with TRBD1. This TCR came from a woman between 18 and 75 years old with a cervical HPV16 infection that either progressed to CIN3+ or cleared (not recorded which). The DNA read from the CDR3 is TGTGCCAGCACCCTACAGGGGGCCGGCTACGAG. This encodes CASTLQGAGYE. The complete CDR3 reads CASTLQGAGYEQYF.